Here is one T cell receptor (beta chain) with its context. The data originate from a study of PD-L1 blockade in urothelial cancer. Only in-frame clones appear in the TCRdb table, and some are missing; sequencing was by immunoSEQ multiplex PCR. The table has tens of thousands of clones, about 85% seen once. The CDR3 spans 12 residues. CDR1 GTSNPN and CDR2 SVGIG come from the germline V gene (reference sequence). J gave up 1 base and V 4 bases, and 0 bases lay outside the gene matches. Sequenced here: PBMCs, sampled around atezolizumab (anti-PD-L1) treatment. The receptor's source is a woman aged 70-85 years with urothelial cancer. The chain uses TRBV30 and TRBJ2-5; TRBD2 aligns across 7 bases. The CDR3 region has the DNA TGTGCCTGGACTAGCGGCCAAGAGACCCAGTACTTC. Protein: CAWTSGQETQYF.